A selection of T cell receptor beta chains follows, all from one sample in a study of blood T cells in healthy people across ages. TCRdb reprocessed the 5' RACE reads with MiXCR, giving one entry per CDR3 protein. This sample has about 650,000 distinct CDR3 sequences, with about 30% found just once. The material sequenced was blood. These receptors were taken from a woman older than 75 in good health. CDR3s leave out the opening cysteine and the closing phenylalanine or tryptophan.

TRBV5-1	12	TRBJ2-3	ASSWPGSTDTQY
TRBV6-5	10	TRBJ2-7	ASRQGVYEQY
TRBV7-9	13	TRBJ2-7	ASSFPSGGAYEQY
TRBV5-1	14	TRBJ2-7	ASSLGSRSFPLEQY
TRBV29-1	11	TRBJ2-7	SVASGGPYEQY
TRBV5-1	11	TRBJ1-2	TSSLATGNGYT
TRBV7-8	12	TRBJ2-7	ASSLEASSYEQY
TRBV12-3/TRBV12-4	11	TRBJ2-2	ASIKGDTGELF
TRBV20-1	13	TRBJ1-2	SAREGGRGRYGYT
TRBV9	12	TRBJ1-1	ASSVSVSGAEAF
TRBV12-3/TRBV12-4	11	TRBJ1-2	ASSLRGWGGYT
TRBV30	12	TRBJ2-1	ALGRGPSYNEQF
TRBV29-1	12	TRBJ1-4	SVAEGTGGGKLF
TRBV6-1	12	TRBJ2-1	ASRFVGGSNEQF
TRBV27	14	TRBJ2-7	ASLGLAGGPSVEQY
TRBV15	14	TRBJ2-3	ATSRVTQGRADTQY
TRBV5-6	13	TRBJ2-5	ASSDRTRGGETQY
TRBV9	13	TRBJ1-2	ASSVATGSNYGYT
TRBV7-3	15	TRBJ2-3	ASSLSSGGLGTDTQY
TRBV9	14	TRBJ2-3	ASSVTSGGETDTQY
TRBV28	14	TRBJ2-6	ASSLERRAPMNVLT
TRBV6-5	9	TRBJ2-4	ASRAGNIQY
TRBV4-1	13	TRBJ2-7	ASSHRSGGAYEQY
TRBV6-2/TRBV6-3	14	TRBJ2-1	ASSYRPDSGSNEQF
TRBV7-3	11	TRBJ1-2	ASSLPTGSGYT
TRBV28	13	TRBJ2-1	ASSVSEGLGREQF
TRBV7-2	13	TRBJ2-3	ASSLRGQGTDTQY
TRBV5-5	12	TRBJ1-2	ASSRSGTLAGYT
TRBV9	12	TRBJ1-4	ASSERDISPKLF
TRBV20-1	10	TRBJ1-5	RALGGVQPQH
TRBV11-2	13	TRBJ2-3	ASSPRTRSADTQY
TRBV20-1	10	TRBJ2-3	TMAHQADTQY
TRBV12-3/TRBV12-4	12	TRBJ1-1	ASSPDRGSTEAF
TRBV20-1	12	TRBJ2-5	SARVSRPQETQY
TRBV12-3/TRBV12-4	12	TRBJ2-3	ASKLGGNTDTQY
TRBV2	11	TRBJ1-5	ASSEQPNQPQH
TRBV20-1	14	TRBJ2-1	SAAPGGAGYHNEQF